These 21 T cell receptor beta chains share one sample of origin, sequenced in a study of blood T cells in healthy people across ages. Together with a sample-barcoded 5' primer, a J-beta primer mix was included in a second PCR lasting about 7 to 11 cycles. TCRdb analysed the 5' RACE reads with MiXCR anew, one entry per CDR3 protein. The sample holds about 1,400,000 distinct CDR3 sequences, around 39% seen once. What was sequenced was blood. These receptor sequences come from a young woman in good health.

This clonotype has more than one count but fewer than ten. The CDR3 DNA reads TGTGCCAGCAGGGCCATCTGCTACAATGAGCAGTTCTTC. The encoded protein is CASRAICYNEQFF. The chain joins TRBV21-1 to TRBJ2-1. TRBV21-1 constitutes a pseudogene. CDR3 size: 13 residues.

The sample holds a few counts of this clonotype. The chain uses TRBV12-3 or TRBV12-4 and TRBJ2-2; D is ambiguous. The CDR3 covers 11 residues. The V and J ends lost 6 bases and 6 bases respectively, with 5 bases between them. CDR3 nucleotide sequence: TGTGCCAGCAGAGAGCCCGGGGAGCTGTTTTTT. Amino acid sequence: CASREPGELFF.

This clonotype was observed a handful of times. The genes are TRBV24-1 and TRBJ2-3; D ambiguous. Trimming removed 3 bases from V and 4 bases from J, with 7 bases in between. Looked up from germline, CDR1 is KGHDR and CDR2 is SFDVKD. The CDR3 length is 13 residues. The CDR3 is CATSDRRADTQYF. In nucleotides, the CDR3 is TGTGCCACCAGTGATCGTAGGGCAGATACGCAGTATTTT.

The chain is built from TRBV7-2 and TRBJ2-7, with 8 bases aligning to TRBD2. The CDR3 has 14 residues. CDR1 and CDR2 from the germline V gene are SGHTA and FQGNSA. J gave up 3 bases and V 3 bases, and 4 bases lay outside the gene matches. The CDR3 nucleotides are TGTGCCAGCAGCTTGGGACTAGTTGACTACGAGCAGTACTTC. Residues: CASSLGLVDYEQYF.

A few counts support this clonotype. This chain joins TRBV5-1 and TRBJ2-7; D not resolved. V shed 0 bases and J shed 1 base, with 11 bases lying between them. Per germline, CDR1 SGHRS and CDR2 YFSETQ. This CDR3 region has 15 residues. CDR3 amino acids: CASSLDIGESYEQYF. The DNA of the CDR3 is TGCGCCAGCAGCTTGGACATAGGTGAATCCTACGAGCAGTACTTC.

A few counts support this clonotype. The V and J genes are TRBV4-2 and TRBJ2-3, with D maybe TRBD2 (6 bases). CDR3 size: 17 residues. Germline assignment: CDR1 LGHNA and CDR2 YNFKEQ. The V end lost 0 bases, the J end lost 2 bases, and 15 bases lay between the germline ends. Here the CDR3 DNA reads TGTGCCAGCAGCCAAGATGTTCCTGGGACTCCCACAGATACGCAGTATTTT. This encodes CASSQDVPGTPTDTQYF.

A remark on this clonotype: The germline gene is not matched at one end of the junction; a read error may be the cause. This chain links TRBV5-5 with TRBJ1-4, with D tentatively TRBD1 (6 bases). Germline values: CDR1 SGHKS, CDR2 YYEKEE (reference sequence). The CDR3 covers 15 residues. Written as DNA, the CDR3 is TGTGTCAGCAGCCGACAAGGGGGAATTAATGAAAAACTGTTTTTT. Residues: CVSSRQGGINEKLFF.

The CDR3 sequence: CASTDGPLPNTEAFF. The CDR3 DNA is TGTGCCAGCACCGACGGACCTCTCCCGAACACTGAAGCTTTCTTT. The genes are TRBV28 and TRBJ1-1; D is uncertain. CDR3 length equals 15 residues. Trimming shortened V by 7 bases and J by 1 base, and 16 bases separated the two germline ends. Germline V gene lookup returns CDR1 MDHEN and CDR2 SYDVKM.

The J gene is TRBJ2-5, the V gene TRBV3-1; D is possibly TRBD2 (6 bases). Germline V gene lookup returns CDR1 LGHDT and CDR2 YNNKEL (reference sequence). Deletions cut 2 bases from V and 11 bases from J, with 27 bases between. This CDR3 contains 17 residues. CDR3: CASSQLGPTSLADEQYF. DNA for the CDR3: TGTGCCAGCAGCCAACTGGGACCCACTAGCCTCGCCGATGAGCAGTACTTC.

The V gene is TRBV12-3 or TRBV12-4, the J gene TRBJ2-1; D may be TRBD1 (6 bases). The CDR3 runs 12 residues. V lost 8 bases and J lost 14, with 19 bases in between. Written as DNA, the CDR3 is TGTGCCAGCCAGGGGTTTGGGTGTGTGGAGTTCTTC. Translated: CASQGFGCVEFF.

This clonotype was seen a few times. The chain uses TRBV6-1 and TRBJ1-2; TRBD1 might be the D (6 bases). Trimming removed 5 bases from V and 8 bases from J, with 15 bases in between. CDR1 is MNHNS and CDR2 is SASEGT in the germline V gene. The CDR3 loop spans 13 amino acids. The CDR3 DNA is TGTGCCAGCAGTTGGTGGGCAGGGGAAGGCTACACCTTC. Translation gives CASSWWAGEGYTF.

The chain employs TRBV7-9 and TRBJ1-6; 7 nucleotides agree with TRBD1. This CDR3 region has 14 residues. CDR1 SEHNR and CDR2 FQNEAQ come from the germline V gene (reference sequence). Losses at the gene ends were 7 bases for V and 8 bases for J; bases not matched to a gene: 8. The CDR3 loop is CASTLEGADSPLHF. For the CDR3, the DNA is TGTGCCAGCACCCTCGAGGGGGCTGATTCACCCCTCCACTTT.

This clonotype has just a few counts. The V and J genes are TRBV20-1 and TRBJ2-3, with 7 nucleotides matching TRBD1. CDR1 is DFQATT, CDR2 SNEGSKA, per germline (reference sequence). Trimming at V came to 0 bases and at J to 5 bases, leaving 17 bases not matched to a gene. This CDR3 region has 18 residues. The CDR3 reads CSAREMFRTGTSGDTQYF. The CDR3 bases are TGCAGTGCTAGAGAGATGTTTCGGACAGGTACCTCTGGAGATACGCAGTATTTT.

This clonotype was observed a handful of times. V is TRBV29-1 and J is TRBJ1-1; D not resolved. Trimming took 5 bases from V and 0 from J, leaving 10 bases between them. This CDR3 contains 13 residues. Germline loops: CDR1 SQVTM, CDR2 ANQGSEA. The DNA for the CDR3 is TGCAGCGTTCGTGGTCGGTTGAACACTGAAGCTTTCTTT. This gives the protein CSVRGRLNTEAFF.

The V call is TRBV3-1, the J call TRBJ2-4, with a tentative D call TRBD1 (6 bases). The J call is doubtful: the DNA matches TRBJ2-7 better. The CDR3 loop spans 14 amino acids. Germline-derived CDR1 and CDR2 are LGHDT and YNNKEL (reference sequence). The CDR3 DNA follows: TGTGCCAGCAGGGCTGGGACAAAGGGCTACGAGCAGTACTTC. It yields the protein CASRAGTKGYEQYF.

The chain recombines TRBV6-5 with TRBJ1-1, with TRBD1 matching 8 bases. With V trimmed by 10 bases and J by 3 bases, 4 bases remained unmatched. Germline loops: CDR1 MNHEY, CDR2 SVGAGI. The CDR3 runs 12 residues. The CDR3 loop is CATGGSHTEAFF. CDR3 DNA: TGTGCCACAGGGGGCTCGCACACTGAAGCTTTCTTT.

This clonotype was counted between two and nine times. J is TRBJ2-1 and V is TRBV10-3, with 11 bases fitting TRBD2. Germline CDR1 reads ENHRY; CDR2 reads SYGVKD. The V gene end was trimmed by 5 bases and the J gene end by 5 bases; junction bases not matched to a gene: 5. The CDR3 is 15 residues long. The CDR3 nucleotides read TGTGCCATCAGTATAGCGGGAGGGACCCACAATGAGCAGTTCTTC. Encoded protein: CAISIAGGTHNEQFF.

The J gene is TRBJ2-5, the V gene TRBV6-6; 14 bases line up with TRBD2. V shed 6 bases, J shed 11 bases, and the junction held 11 bases outside the gene matches. The CDR3 consists of 15 residues. The germline V gene has CDR1 MNHNY and CDR2 SVGAGI (reference sequence). CDR3 loop: CASREGLAGVNEQYF. As DNA, the CDR3 is TGTGCCAGCAGGGAGGGACTAGCGGGAGTTAATGAGCAGTACTTC.

This clonotype has at least ten counts. This chain links TRBV27 with TRBJ1-1; D is unresolved. V was pared by 3 bases and J by 1 base, with 9 bases between. Germline CDR1 is MNHEY and CDR2 is SMNVEV (reference sequence). CDR3 length: 14 residues. CDR3 region: CASSLAYRNTEAFF. The DNA for the CDR3 is TGTGCCAGCAGTTTGGCGTACAGGAACACTGAAGCTTTCTTT.

This clonotype was counted only a few times. The rearrangement links TRBV28 to TRBJ1-5; 7 nucleotides match TRBD1. This CDR3 spans 17 amino acids. The germline V gene encodes CDR1 MDHEN and CDR2 SYDVKM. With 3 bases clipped from V and 0 bases from J, the junction kept 8 bases outside the gene matches. CDR3 in amino acids: CASSFREGASSNQPQHF. The CDR3 region has the DNA TGTGCCAGCAGTTTTAGAGAGGGGGCGAGTAGCAATCAGCCCCAGCATTTT.

This clonotype was seen a handful of times. The chain has TRBV20-1 and TRBJ1-1; D ambiguous. The CDR3 is 14 residues long. V was trimmed by 4 bases and J by 0 bases, leaving 12 bases between them. Per the germline V gene, CDR1 is DFQATT and CDR2 is SNEGSKA (reference sequence). CDR3 loop: CSATQRLLNTEAFF. Here the CDR3 DNA reads TGCAGTGCTACTCAACGGCTCCTGAACACTGAAGCTTTCTTT.